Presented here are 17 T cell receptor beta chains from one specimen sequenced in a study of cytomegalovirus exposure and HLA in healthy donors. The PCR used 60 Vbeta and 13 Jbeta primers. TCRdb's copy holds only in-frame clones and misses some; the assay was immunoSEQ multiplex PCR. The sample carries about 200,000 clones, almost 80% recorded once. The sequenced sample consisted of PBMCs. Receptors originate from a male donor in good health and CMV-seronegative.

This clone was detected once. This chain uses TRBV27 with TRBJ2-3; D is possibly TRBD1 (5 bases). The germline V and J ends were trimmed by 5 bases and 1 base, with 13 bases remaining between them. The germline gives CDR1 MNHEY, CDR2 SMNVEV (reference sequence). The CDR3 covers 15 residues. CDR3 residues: CASSPSPQGTDTQYF. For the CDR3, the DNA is TGTGCCAGCAGTCCCTCGCCACAGGGCACAGATACGCAGTATTTT.

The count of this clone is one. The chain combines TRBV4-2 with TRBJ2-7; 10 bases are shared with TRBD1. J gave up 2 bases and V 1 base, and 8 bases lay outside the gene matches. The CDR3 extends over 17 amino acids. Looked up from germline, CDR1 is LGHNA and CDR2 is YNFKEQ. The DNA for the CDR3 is TGTGCCAGCAGCCAAGCCCCGTCGGGGACAGGGGCCTACGAGCAGTACTTC. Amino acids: CASSQAPSGTGAYEQYF.

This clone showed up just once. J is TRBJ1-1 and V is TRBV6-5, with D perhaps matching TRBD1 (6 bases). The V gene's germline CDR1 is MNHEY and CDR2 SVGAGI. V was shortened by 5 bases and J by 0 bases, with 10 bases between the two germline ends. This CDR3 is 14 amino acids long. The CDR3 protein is CASSMTGLNTEAFF. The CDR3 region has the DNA TGTGCCAGCAGTATGACAGGTTTGAACACTGAAGCTTTCTTT.

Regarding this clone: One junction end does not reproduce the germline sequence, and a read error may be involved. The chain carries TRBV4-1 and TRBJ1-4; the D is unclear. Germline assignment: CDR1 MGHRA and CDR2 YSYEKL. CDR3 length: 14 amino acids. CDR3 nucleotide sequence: TGCGCCGGCAGCCAAGATCCGCGGGATGAAAAACTGTTTTTT. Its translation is CAGSQDPRDEKLFF.

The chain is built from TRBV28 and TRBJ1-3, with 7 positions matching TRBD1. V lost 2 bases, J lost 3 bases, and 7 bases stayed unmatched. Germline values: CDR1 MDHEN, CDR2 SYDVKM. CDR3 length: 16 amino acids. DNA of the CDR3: TGTGCCAGCAGTTTACGACAGGGAAGTGGTGGAAACACCATATATTTT. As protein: CASSLRQGSGGNTIYF.

The CDR3 sequence: CASSQFSSGSAFGKQYF. DNA for the CDR3: TGTGCCAGCAGCCAATTTTCCAGCGGGAGCGCGTTTGGCAAGCAGTACTTC. The chain has TRBV14 and TRBJ2-7; 8 nucleotides line up with TRBD2. CDR3 length: 17 residues. The J segment lost 8 bases and the V segment lost 2 bases, leaving 17 bases of the junction unmatched. Germline values: CDR1 SGHDN, CDR2 FVKESK. Combining the CDR3 with reference TRBV14 and TRBJ2-7 gives the whole variable domain EAGVTQFPSHSVIEKGQTVTLRCDPISGHDNLYWYRRVMGKEIKFLLHFVKESKQDESGMPNNRFLAERTGGTYSTLKVQPAELEDSGVYFCASSQFSSGSAFGKQYFGPGTRLTVT.

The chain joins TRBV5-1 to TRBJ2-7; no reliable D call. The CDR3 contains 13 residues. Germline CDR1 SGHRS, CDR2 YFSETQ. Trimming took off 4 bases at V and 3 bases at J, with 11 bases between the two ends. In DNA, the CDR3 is TGCGCCAGCAGCCACGGTCAGGACTACGAGCAGTACTTC. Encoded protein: CASSHGQDYEQYF.

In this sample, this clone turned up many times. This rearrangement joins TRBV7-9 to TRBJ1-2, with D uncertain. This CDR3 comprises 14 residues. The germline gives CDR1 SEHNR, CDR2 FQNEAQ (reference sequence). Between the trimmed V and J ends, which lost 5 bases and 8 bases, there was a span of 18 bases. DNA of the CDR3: TGTGCCAGCAGCCTCCTCGGGTGGGAGGGCGGCTACACCTTC. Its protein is CASSLLGWEGGYTF.

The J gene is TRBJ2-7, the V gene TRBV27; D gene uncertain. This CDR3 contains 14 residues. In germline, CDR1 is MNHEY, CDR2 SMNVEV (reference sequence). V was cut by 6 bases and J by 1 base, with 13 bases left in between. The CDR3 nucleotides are TGTGCCAGCAGCCAAAGAGCGAGTTCCTACGAGCAGTACTTC. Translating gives CASSQRASSYEQYF.

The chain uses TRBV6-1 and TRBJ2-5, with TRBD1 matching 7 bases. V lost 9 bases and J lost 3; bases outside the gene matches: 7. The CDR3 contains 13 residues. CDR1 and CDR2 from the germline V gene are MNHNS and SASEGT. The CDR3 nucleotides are TGTGCCAGTTTGGCCGGGACAGAAGAGACCCAGTACTTC. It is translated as CASLAGTEETQYF.

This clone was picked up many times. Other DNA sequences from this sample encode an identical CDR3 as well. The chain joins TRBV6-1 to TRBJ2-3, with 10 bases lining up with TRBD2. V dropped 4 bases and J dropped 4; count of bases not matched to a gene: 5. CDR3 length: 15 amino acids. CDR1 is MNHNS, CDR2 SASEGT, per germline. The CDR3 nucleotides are TGTGCCAGCAGTGGATTAGCGGGAGGCCCAGATACGCAGTATTTT. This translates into CASSGLAGGPDTQYF.

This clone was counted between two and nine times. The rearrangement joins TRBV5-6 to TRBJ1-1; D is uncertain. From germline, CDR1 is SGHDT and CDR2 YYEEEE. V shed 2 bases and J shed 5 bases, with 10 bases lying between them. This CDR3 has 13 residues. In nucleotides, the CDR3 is TGTGCCAGCAGCTTATCCAGTTTTACTGAAGCTTTCTTT. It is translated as CASSLSSFTEAFF.

In DNA, the CDR3 is TGTGCCAGCAGTTCCGGGATGTCGAACACTGAAGCTTTCTTT. Its protein is CASSSGMSNTEAFF. The chain joins TRBV27 to TRBJ1-1, with no clear D. In germline, CDR1 is MNHEY, CDR2 SMNVEV (reference sequence). Trimming removed 4 bases from V and 1 base from J, with 10 bases in between. The CDR3 sequence is 14 residues long.

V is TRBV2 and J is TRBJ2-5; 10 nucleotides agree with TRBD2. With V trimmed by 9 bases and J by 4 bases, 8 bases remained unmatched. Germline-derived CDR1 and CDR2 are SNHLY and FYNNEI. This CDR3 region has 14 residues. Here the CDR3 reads CARERVAGGETQYF. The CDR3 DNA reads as TGTGCCAGAGAGAGGGTAGCGGGGGGAGAGACCCAGTACTTC.

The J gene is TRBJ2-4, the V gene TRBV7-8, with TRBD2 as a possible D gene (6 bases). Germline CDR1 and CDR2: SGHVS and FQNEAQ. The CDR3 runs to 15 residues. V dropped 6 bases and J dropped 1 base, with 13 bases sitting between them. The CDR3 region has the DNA TGTGCCAGCAGTCACATCGCGGGGGCCAAAAACATTCAGTACTTC. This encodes CASSHIAGAKNIQYF.

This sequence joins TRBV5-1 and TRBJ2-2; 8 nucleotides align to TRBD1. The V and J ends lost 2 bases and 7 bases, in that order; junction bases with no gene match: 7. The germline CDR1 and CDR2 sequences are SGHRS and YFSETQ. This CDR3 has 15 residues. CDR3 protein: CASSFETGEIGELFF. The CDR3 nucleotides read TGCGCCAGCAGCTTTGAGACAGGGGAAATCGGGGAGCTGTTTTTT.

CDR3 loop: CASSALREANYGYTF. Here the CDR3 DNA reads TGTGCCAGCAGCGCCCTCCGGGAGGCTAACTATGGCTACACCTTC. The chain couples TRBV5-6 to TRBJ1-2; the D is unclear. The CDR3 runs to 15 residues. V gave up 4 bases and J gave up 0 bases, with 13 bases separating them. Germline-derived CDR1 and CDR2 are SGHDT and YYEEEE.